This T cell receptor (beta chain) was profiled in a study of cytomegalovirus exposure and HLA in healthy donors. Regarding the study as a whole: Most TCRs appeared rarely, but some public TCRs recurred in many donors. Using the classifier, cytomegalovirus status was reportedly diagnosed with high specificity and sensitivity. In vitro checks showed that three CMV-associated chains really do target CMV antigens.

Germline values: CDR1 MNHEY, CDR2 SVGAGI. This CDR3 is 15 amino acids long. The V gene lost 0 bases and the J gene lost 6 bases, with 12 bases spanning the gap. Comments on this clone: What it binds is not known.

Clones were read by immunoSEQ multiplex PCR, and TCRdb kept only the in-frame ones, dropping some. Here the sample spans more than 95,000 clones, roughly 95% being singletons. This clonotype was sampled from a man between 18 and 35 years old in good health and CMV-seronegative. V is TRBV6-5 and J is TRBJ2-1, with D perhaps matching TRBD2 (6 bases). Specimen: PBMCs. CDR3 coding DNA: TGTGCCAGCAGTTACTCTGGGACTCCAAGCAATGAGCAGTTCTTC. Translated: CASSYSGTPSNEQFF.